The sequence of this TCR beta chain was determined in a study of blood T cells in healthy people across ages. V gave up 2 bases and J gave up 6 bases; unmatched junction bases: 2. The CDR3 is 15 residues long. In germline, CDR1 is LGHDT, CDR2 YNNKEL (reference sequence). Next came a second PCR, run for about 6 to 12 cycles, which used a sample-barcoded 5' primer along with a J-beta primer mix. Each CDR3 protein gets one entry after TCRdb re-called the 5' RACE reads with MiXCR. This repertoire shows approximately 1.5 million distinct CDR3 sequences, about 31% found once; its top ten account for 11%. The TCR sequence derives from a woman aged 25 to 45 in good health. This chain links TRBV3-1 with TRBJ2-1; 12 bases map to TRBD2. The sequenced sample was blood. The CDR3 DNA reads TGTGCCAGCAGCCAACCACTAGCGGGGGGCAATGAGCAGTTCTTC. The encoded protein is CASSQPLAGGNEQFF.